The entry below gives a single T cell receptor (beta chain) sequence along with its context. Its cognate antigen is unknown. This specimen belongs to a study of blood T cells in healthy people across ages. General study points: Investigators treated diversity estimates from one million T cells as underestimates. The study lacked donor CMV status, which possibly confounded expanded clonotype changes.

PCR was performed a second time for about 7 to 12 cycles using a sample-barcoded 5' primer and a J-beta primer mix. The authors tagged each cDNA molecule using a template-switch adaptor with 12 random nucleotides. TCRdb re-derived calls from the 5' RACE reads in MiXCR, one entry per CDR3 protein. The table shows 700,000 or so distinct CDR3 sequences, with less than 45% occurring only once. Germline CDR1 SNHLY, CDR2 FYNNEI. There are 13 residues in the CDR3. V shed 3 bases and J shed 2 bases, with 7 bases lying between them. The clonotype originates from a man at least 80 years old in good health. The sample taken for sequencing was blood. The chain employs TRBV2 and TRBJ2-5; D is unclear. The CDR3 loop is CASSEPEQETQYF. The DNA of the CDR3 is TGTGCCAGCAGTGAGCCGGAGCAAGAGACCCAGTACTTC.